This TCR beta chain was identified during a study of beta chain features in type 1 diabetes. The isolated RNA, all of it, was reverse transcribed, so expressed TCRB transcripts were what got sequenced. This table comes from immunoSEQ multiplex PCR, and its TCRdb copy is limited to in-frame clones, with some not included. The sample carries under 350,000 clones, around 7.8% recorded once. Study results and caveats: Diminished insertions and augmented deletions at VDJ junctions characterized type 1 diabetes patients.

As regards this clone: The antigen is undetermined.

The clonotype was recovered from a woman between 18 and 29 years old in good health. Sequencing input: central memory CD4+ T cells from blood.

The CDR3 region has the DNA TGTGCCAGCAGCTCAGAACCGGGACAGTATGGCTACACCTTC. It yields the protein CASSSEPGQYGYTF. The rearrangement uses TRBV5-4 and TRBJ1-2, with TRBD1 matching over 7 bases. The CDR3 length is 14 residues. J gave up 5 bases and V 3 bases, and 7 bases lay outside the gene matches. CDR1 is SGHNT and CDR2 is YYREEE in the germline V gene (reference sequence).